This T cell receptor (beta chain) was recovered during a study of OX40 agonist ivuxolimab in advanced cancers. This CDR3 is built from 16 residues. After removal of 6 bases from V and 0 bases from J, the junction contained 7 bases not matched to a gene. The germline V gene has CDR1 SNHLY and CDR2 FYNNEI. Clones were sequenced by immunoSEQ multiplex PCR, and TCRdb holds only the in-frame ones, with some missing. The sample includes 60,000 or so clones, around nine tenths of them seen just once. This clonotype was obtained from an adult with an advanced solid tumor such as melanoma, head and neck, liver or kidney cancer. The chain uses TRBV2 and TRBJ2-5, with 10 bases that match TRBD1. The sequencing used CD4+ or CD8+ T cells sorted from blood, collected in a trial of the OX40 agonist ivuxolimab. In DNA form, the CDR3 reads TGTGCCAGCAGGCAGACCGGGACAGGGGACCAAGAGACCCAGTACTTC. This gives the protein CASRQTGTGDQETQYF. The full variable domain, with the rest looked up from reference TRBV2 and TRBJ2-5, is EPEVTQTPSHQVTQMGQEVILRCVPISNHLYFYWYRQILGQKVEFLVSFYNNEISEKSEIFDDQFSVERPDGSNFTLKIRSTKLEDSAMYFCASRQTGTGDQETQYFGPGTRLLVL.